These T cell receptor beta chains were read from a single sample in a study of T cell responses to AZD1222 COVID-19 vaccine. The method was immunoSEQ multiplex PCR; TCRdb's version includes in-frame clones alone and lacks a portion of them. This table holds tens of thousands of clones, roughly nine tenths found once. The starting material was peripheral blood, obtained on day 0 of AZD1222 vaccination. The receptors derive from an adult in good health. The conserved cysteine and the conserved F or W are not part of the CDR3 here. D genes are given only for firm matches.

v_call	d_call	j_call	cdr3_aa
TRBV7-2	-	TRBJ1-2	ASSPGQVYGYT
TRBV7-2	TRBD2	TRBJ2-5	ASSSTGGTSGSYQETQY
TRBV9	TRBD2	TRBJ2-3	ASSVELAGADTQY
TRBV27	TRBD2	TRBJ2-5	ASSLAGGYQETQY
TRBV11-3	-	TRBJ2-7	ASSSGLGEQY
TRBV7-9	TRBD2	TRBJ2-1	ASSHPLAGVHNEQF
TRBV9	-	TRBJ2-2	ARRPAGGAAPGELF
TRBV6-1	-	TRBJ1-6	ASSDISMRSYNSPLH
TRBV5-8	-	TRBJ2-1	ASSLYSGRGSYNEQF
TRBV5-1	TRBD1	TRBJ1-4	ASSIGQVDEKLF
TRBV6-4	TRBD2	TRBJ2-1	ASSDGSGSPYNEQF
TRBV19	-	TRBJ1-3	ASSIIGRLSGNTIY
TRBV27	-	TRBJ2-2	ASREERQTGELF
TRBV3-1/TRBV3-2	-	TRBJ2-1	ASSQVEGTEQF
TRBV7-2	TRBD1	TRBJ1-2	ASSLEGTGVYGYT
TRBV10-1	-	TRBJ1-1	ASSERDDRTEAF
TRBV2	-	TRBJ1-6	ASSDSSYNSPLH
TRBV4-3	-	TRBJ1-2	ASSQDRSNNYGYT
TRBV27	TRBD2	TRBJ2-3	ASRFSGSTDTQY
TRBV4-2	TRBD1	TRBJ1-4	ASSQRPGQGHATNEKLF
TRBV11-2	TRBD1	TRBJ1-6	ASSLEGQESSPLH
TRBV27	-	TRBJ1-2	ASSRASAGYGYT
TRBV7-2	TRBD2	TRBJ2-7	ASSPGLAGDEQY
TRBV7-9	-	TRBJ1-5	ASSESRVGFNQPQH
TRBV19	TRBD2	TRBJ2-1	ASSSRSGSAYNEQF
TRBV6-5	-	TRBJ1-1	ASRGSGNTEAF
TRBV7-3	-	TRBJ2-1	ASSPSYYYNEQF
TRBV9	-	TRBJ1-4	ASSERPNEKLF
TRBV29-1	-	TRBJ2-7	SVLAMVGKAYEQY
TRBV7-3	-	TRBJ1-2	ASSPYHRANYGYT
TRBV5-1	TRBD1	TRBJ1-6	ASSLDAGGMDSPLH
TRBV6-5	-	TRBJ1-1	ASTRGENTEAF
TRBV28	-	TRBJ2-1	ASSLEGANYNEQF
TRBV9	TRBD1	TRBJ2-2	ASSIGTGGDGELF
TRBV19	TRBD1	TRBJ2-3	ASSMGQGSADTQY
TRBV15	TRBD2	TRBJ2-1	ATSSGGRALNEQF
TRBV27	-	TRBJ2-5	ASSLQGNQETQY
TRBV11-2	-	TRBJ1-4	ASSLVGLNEKLF